The T cell receptor beta chain under discussion was sequenced for a study of blood T cells in healthy people across ages. This CDR3 spans 17 amino acids. Germline CDR1 SGHTA, CDR2 FQGNSA. J lost 7 bases, V lost 0 bases, and 11 bases had no gene match. Through a sample-barcoded 5' primer and a J-beta primer mix, a second PCR was run for roughly 6 to 11 cycles. TCRdb redid the calling of the 5' RACE reads with MiXCR, one entry per CDR3 protein. The sample holds more than 800,000 distinct CDR3 sequences, around 45% seen once. The TCR was taken from a woman aged 60-75 years in good health. Sequencing used blood. This sequence joins TRBV7-2 and TRBJ2-1, with 8 bases that match TRBD2. The DNA for the CDR3 is TGTGCCAGCAGCTTAGCAGCCTTCGGGAGGGGTGGAAATGAGCAGTTCTTC. It translates to CASSLAAFGRGGNEQFF.